What follows describes a single TCR beta chain. No antigen is known for it. Samples from alopecia areata patients were lesional scalp punch biopsies and peripheral blood. The authors sorted CD4+ and CD8+ T cells from PBMCs. Trimming at V came to 4 bases and at J to 2 bases, leaving 11 bases not matched to a gene. The germline V gene encodes CDR1 SGHRS and CDR2 YFSETQ. This CDR3 has 16 amino acids. In each case, RNA was isolated and then reverse transcribed into cDNA as the sequencing template. Repertoires were generated with immunoSEQ multiplex PCR, while TCRdb's copy carries only in-frame clones and drops some. Of 120,000 or so clones listed, about 51% are singletons. The data belong to a study of CD8+ T cells in alopecia areata. Study findings and constraints: Scalp data also include sequences from resident alphabeta T cells of normal skin. Lesional tissue from the scalp (especially in alopecia totalis/universalis) showed higher clonality than normal scalp.

Input material: NKG2D-low CD8+ T cells sorted from blood. The TCR comes from a human donor with alopecia areata. V is TRBV5-1 and J is TRBJ2-7, with 8 bases aligning to TRBD2. The CDR3 protein is CASSLTAGTRTYEQYF. CDR3 bases: TGCGCCAGCAGCCTGACCGCCGGGACTAGAACCTACGAGCAGTACTTC.